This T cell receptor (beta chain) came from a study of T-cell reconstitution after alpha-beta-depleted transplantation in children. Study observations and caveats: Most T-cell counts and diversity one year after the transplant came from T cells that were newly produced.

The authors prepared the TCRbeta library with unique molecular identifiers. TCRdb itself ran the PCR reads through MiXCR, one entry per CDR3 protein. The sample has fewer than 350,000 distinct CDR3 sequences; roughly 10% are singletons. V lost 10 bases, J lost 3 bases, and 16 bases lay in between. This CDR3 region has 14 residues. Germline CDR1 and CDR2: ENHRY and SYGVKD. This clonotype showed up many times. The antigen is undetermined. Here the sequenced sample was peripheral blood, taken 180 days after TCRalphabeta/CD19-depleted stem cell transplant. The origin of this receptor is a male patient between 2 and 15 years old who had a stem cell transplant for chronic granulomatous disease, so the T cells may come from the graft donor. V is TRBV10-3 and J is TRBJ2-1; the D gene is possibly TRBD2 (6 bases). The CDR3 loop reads CATGVLGLYNEQFF. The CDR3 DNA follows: TGTGCCACTGGCGTCCTGGGACTCTACAATGAGCAGTTCTTC.